This T cell receptor (beta chain) is drawn from a study of cytomegalovirus exposure and HLA in healthy donors. V was pared by 6 bases and J by 1 base, with 7 bases between. Germline CDR1 and CDR2: SNHLY and FYNNEI. The CDR3 covers 12 residues. PCR involved 60 Vbeta and 13 Jbeta primers. Method: immunoSEQ multiplex PCR; TCRdb's copy keeps in-frame clones and lacks some. The sample lists some 170,000 clones, approximately 80% occurring once. The rearrangement joins TRBV2 to TRBJ2-7; D not resolved. Sequencing used PBMCs. The clonotype was recovered from a man aged 25-45 years in good health and CMV-seropositive. CDR3 bases: TGTGCCAGCAGGACATTTTCCTACGAGCAGTACTTC. Translation: CASRTFSYEQYF. The full variable domain, with the rest looked up from reference TRBV2 and TRBJ2-7, is EPEVTQTPSHQVTQMGQEVILRCVPISNHLYFYWYRQILGQKVEFLVSFYNNEISEKSEIFDDQFSVERPDGSNFTLKIRSTKLEDSAMYFCASRTFSYEQYFGPGTRLTVT.